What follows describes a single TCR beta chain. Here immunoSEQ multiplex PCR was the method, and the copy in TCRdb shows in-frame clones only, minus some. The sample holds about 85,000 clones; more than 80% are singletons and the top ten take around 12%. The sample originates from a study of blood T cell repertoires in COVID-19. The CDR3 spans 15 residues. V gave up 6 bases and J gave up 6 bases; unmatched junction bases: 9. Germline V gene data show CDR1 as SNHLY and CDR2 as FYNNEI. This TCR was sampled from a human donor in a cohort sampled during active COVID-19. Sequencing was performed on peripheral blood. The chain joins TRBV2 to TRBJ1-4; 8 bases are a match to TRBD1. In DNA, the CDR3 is TGTGCCAGCAGGTCAGACAGGGGCGCGGATGAAAAACTGTTTTTT. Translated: CASRSDRGADEKLFF.